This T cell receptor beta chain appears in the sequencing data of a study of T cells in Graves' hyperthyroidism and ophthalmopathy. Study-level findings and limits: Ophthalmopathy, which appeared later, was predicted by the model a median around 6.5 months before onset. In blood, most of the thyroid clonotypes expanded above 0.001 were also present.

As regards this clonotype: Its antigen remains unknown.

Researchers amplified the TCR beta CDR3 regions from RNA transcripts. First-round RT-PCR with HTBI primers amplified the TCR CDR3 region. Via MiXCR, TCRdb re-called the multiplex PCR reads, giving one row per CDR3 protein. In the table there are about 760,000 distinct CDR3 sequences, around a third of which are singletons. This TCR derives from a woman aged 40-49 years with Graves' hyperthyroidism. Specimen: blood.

In nucleotides, the CDR3 is TGTGCCAGTATAAAGACCGACACAGATACGCAGTATTTT. Residues: CASIKTDTDTQYF. V gene TRBV19 combines with J gene TRBJ2-3; D is uncertain. The V end lost 7 bases, the J end lost 2 bases, and 10 bases lay between the germline ends. The CDR3 is made up of 13 amino acids. Germline CDR1 and CDR2: LNHDA and SQIVND (reference sequence).